These 23 T cell receptor beta chains were sequenced from one sample in a study of blood T cell repertoires in COVID-19. Measured with immunoSEQ multiplex PCR; TCRdb has only the in-frame clones, and not every one. The sample gives 80,000 to 130,000 clones, roughly 86% of which show up once; around 6.5% is in the top ten. The sequencing input was peripheral blood. These receptors all come from a woman in her sixties with acute or convalescent COVID-19.

CDR3 DNA sequence: TGTGCCAGCAGTGAATTGGACCGCGGGGACACTGAAGCTTTCTTT. Its translation is CASSELDRGDTEAFF. The V call is TRBV25-1, the J call TRBJ1-1, with no clear D. CDR1 and CDR2 from the germline V gene are MGHDK and SYGVNS. CDR3 length: 15 residues. V was clipped by 1 base and J by 3 bases, with 12 bases between them.

J is TRBJ2-5 and V is TRBV6-5, with 9 bases aligning to TRBD1. CDR3 length equals 15 residues. Germline assignment: CDR1 MNHEY and CDR2 SVGAGI. V shed 6 bases and J 5 bases; nucleotides not matched to a gene: 10. CDR3 sequence: CASRNRQGGRETQYF. The CDR3 DNA sequence: TGTGCCAGCAGAAACCGACAGGGGGGCCGGGAGACCCAGTACTTC.

The rearrangement joins TRBV9 to TRBJ2-2, with 7 bases aligning to TRBD2. The CDR3 contains 15 residues. CDR1 and CDR2 from the germline V gene are SGDLS and YYNGEE. Trimming at V came to 1 base and at J to 6 bases, leaving 6 bases not matched to a gene. The CDR3 loop reads CASSVSVAGAGELFF. In DNA form, the CDR3 reads TGTGCCAGCAGCGTATCTGTAGCGGGCGCCGGGGAGCTGTTTTTT.

This clone was detected once. This CDR3 is CASSMLVAGETQYF. CDR3 nucleotide sequence: TGTGCCAGTAGTATGCTGGTGGCCGGGGAGACCCAGTACTTC. The rearrangement joins TRBV19 to TRBJ2-5, with D uncertain. This CDR3 has 14 residues. CDR1 LNHDA and CDR2 SQIVND come from the germline V gene (reference sequence). V lost 3 bases to trimming and J lost 5 bases, with 13 bases between them.

This chain uses TRBV5-5 with TRBJ2-2; TRBD2 is a possible D gene (6 bases). This CDR3 spans 15 amino acids. Trimming shortened V by 2 bases and J by 7 bases, and 15 bases separated the two germline ends. Germline-derived CDR1 and CDR2 are SGHKS and YYEKEE (reference sequence). The CDR3 reads CASSFTQGGSGELFF. The CDR3, as DNA: TGTGCCAGCAGCTTTACCCAGGGAGGTAGCGGGGAGCTGTTTTTT.

This chain connects TRBV24-1 to TRBJ1-1; TRBD1 might be the D (6 bases). V gave up 2 bases and J gave up 6 bases, with 9 bases separating them. The germline CDR1 and CDR2 sequences are KGHDR and SFDVKD. CDR3 length equals 13 residues. Here the CDR3 reads CATSDWKGAEAFF. Here the CDR3 DNA reads TGTGCCACCAGTGATTGGAAGGGGGCTGAAGCTTTCTTT.

The genes are TRBV27 and TRBJ2-3, with D hard to call. In germline, CDR1 is MNHEY, CDR2 SMNVEV (reference sequence). V was cut by 3 bases and J by 2 bases, with 9 bases left in between. This CDR3 has 14 amino acids. This CDR3 reads CASSFPLHTDTQYF. The CDR3 DNA is TGTGCCAGCAGTTTTCCACTACACACAGATACGCAGTATTTT.

The chain employs TRBV18 and TRBJ2-1; TRBD1 agrees at 7 bases. The V gene end was trimmed by 3 bases and the J gene end by 8 bases; junction bases not matched to a gene: 7. CDR1 and CDR2 from the germline V gene are KGHSH and LQKENI. The length of the CDR3 is 14 residues. This CDR3 is CASSPGQSNDEQFF. The CDR3 region has the DNA TGTGCCAGCTCACCGGGACAGAGTAACGATGAGCAGTTCTTC. The full variable domain, with the rest looked up from reference TRBV18 and TRBJ2-1, is NAGVMQNPRHLVRRRGQEARLRCSPMKGHSHVYWYRQLPEEGLKFMVYLQKENIIDESGMPKERFSAEFPKEGPSILRIQQVVRGDSAAYFCASSPGQSNDEQFFGPGTRLTVL.

The chain recombines TRBV27 with TRBJ1-5; D is unclear. Trimming left V 3 bases short and J 1 base short, with 4 bases between. In germline, CDR1 is MNHEY, CDR2 SMNVEV (reference sequence). The CDR3 is 13 residues long. Here the CDR3 reads CASSLQSNQPQHF. The CDR3 DNA follows: TGTGCCAGCAGTTTGCAGAGCAATCAGCCCCAGCATTTT.

This sequence joins TRBV4-1 and TRBJ2-2; tentative D call: TRBD2 (6 bases). V shed 4 bases and J shed 3 bases, with 15 bases lying between them. The CDR3 contains 16 residues. Germline CDR1 is MGHRA and CDR2 is YSYEKL. The CDR3 protein is CASSLSPGLDTGELFF. The CDR3 DNA sequence: TGCGCCAGCAGCCTCAGTCCGGGACTTGACACCGGGGAGCTGTTTTTT.

The chain links TRBV5-1 to TRBJ1-6; 9 positions agree with TRBD1. The CDR3 extends over 17 amino acids. With 4 bases clipped from V and 14 bases from J, the junction kept 19 bases outside the gene matches. Germline V gene sequence: CDR1 SGHRS, CDR2 YFSETQ. The chain's CDR3 is CASSQPTGQGYFATLHF. The CDR3 bases are TGCGCCAGCAGCCAACCAACGGGACAGGGCTATTTCGCGACCCTCCACTTT.

The chain joins TRBV18 to TRBJ2-5; 10 bases fit TRBD2. Germline CDR1 and CDR2: KGHSH and LQKENI. The ends lost 3 bases at V and 4 bases at J; junction bases unmatched: 5. This CDR3 is built from 15 residues. CDR3 region: CASSPASGSLETQYF. CDR3 nucleotides: TGTGCCAGCTCACCTGCTAGCGGGAGCTTAGAGACCCAGTACTTC.

The chain couples TRBV2 to TRBJ1-1; TRBD1 might be the D (6 bases). The CDR3 has 12 amino acids. Germline V CDR1 and CDR2: SNHLY, FYNNEI. The V end was cut by 7 bases, the J end by 4 bases, with 10 bases between. CDR3 nucleotides: TGTGCCAGCAACAGGGACGTCACTGAAGCTTTCTTT. Protein: CASNRDVTEAFF. The entire variable domain, with the rest obtained from reference TRBV2 and TRBJ1-1, is as follows: EPEVTQTPSHQVTQMGQEVILRCVPISNHLYFYWYRQILGQKVEFLVSFYNNEISEKSEIFDDQFSVERPDGSNFTLKIRSTKLEDSAMYFCASNRDVTEAFFGQGTRLTVV.

The chain recombines TRBV5-4 with TRBJ1-1, with 12 nucleotides matching TRBD1. This CDR3 contains 16 residues. CDR1 and CDR2 from the germline V gene are SGHNT and YYREEE (reference sequence). With 6 bases clipped from V and 5 bases from J, the junction kept 11 bases outside the gene matches. The chain's CDR3 is CASNRDRGRIGTEAFF. The CDR3 DNA follows: TGTGCCAGCAACCGGGACAGGGGGCGGATTGGAACTGAAGCTTTCTTT.

This clone was counted once. V and J are TRBV7-9 and TRBJ1-6; perhaps TRBD1 as D (6 bases). CDR1 SEHNR and CDR2 FQNEAQ come from the germline V gene (reference sequence). With 5 bases removed from V and 7 bases from J, the gap between germline ends came to 15 bases. This CDR3 comprises 15 residues. The CDR3 loop reads CASSPGQINNSPLHF. The CDR3 nucleotides are TGTGCCAGCAGCCCAGGACAGATCAACAATTCACCCCTCCACTTT.

The chain has TRBV20-1 and TRBJ1-1; unclear D gene. This CDR3 is built from 12 residues. Germline CDR1 and CDR2: DFQATT and SNEGSKA (reference sequence). Trimming removed 3 bases at V and 1 base at J, with 6 bases between. The CDR3 DNA reads TGCAGTGCTAGTAACTGGAACACTGAAGCTTTCTTT. As protein: CSASNWNTEAFF.

V usage is TRBV2 and J usage is TRBJ1-4, with D possibly matching TRBD1 (6 bases). CDR3 length: 15 residues. Trimming left V 7 bases short and J 1 base short, with 13 bases between. Germline lookup yields CDR1 SNHLY and CDR2 FYNNEI. The CDR3: CASTRQGITNEKLFF. CDR3 coding DNA: TGTGCCAGCACACGCCAGGGGATAACTAATGAAAAACTGTTTTTT.

The DNA of the CDR3 is TGTGCCAGTAGCGGGTGGATCACAGATACGCAGTATTTT. It is translated as CASSGWITDTQYF. The chain links TRBV19 to TRBJ2-3; D gene uncertain. V was clipped by 6 bases and J by 2 bases, with 9 bases between them. Germline CDR1 reads LNHDA; CDR2 reads SQIVND (reference sequence). The CDR3 extends over 13 amino acids.

V is TRBV7-2 and J is TRBJ2-2; maybe TRBD2 (5 bases). The V end was cut by 2 bases, the J end by 4 bases, with 17 bases between. The CDR3 is 17 amino acids. Looked up from germline, CDR1 is SGHTA and CDR2 is FQGNSA. Here the CDR3 reads CASSLRSGRGSTGELFF. The CDR3 coding sequence is TGTGCCAGCAGCTTACGGAGTGGGAGAGGGAGCACCGGGGAGCTGTTTTTT.

The gene calls are TRBV1 and TRBJ2-7; TRBD2 is the table's D call and was not checked against the DNA. TRBV1 is flagged as a pseudogene. The CDR3 is 12 residues long. DNA of the CDR3: TGCACCAGCAGCCAAGACTCTTACGAGCAGTACGTC. It yields the protein CTSSQDSYEQYV.

In its sample, this clone was seen once. V usage is TRBV13 and J usage is TRBJ2-1; TRBD2 agrees at 7 bases. The ends lost 8 bases at V and 8 bases at J; junction bases unmatched: 9. The germline V gene encodes CDR1 PRHDT and CDR2 FYEKMQ (reference sequence). This CDR3 is built from 13 residues. CDR3 region: CASEAGSGHEQFF. The CDR3 DNA follows: TGTGCCAGCGAAGCGGGGTCGGGGCATGAGCAGTTCTTC.

This clone was counted a single time. CDR3 loop: CASSSGVGYRDYGYTF. The CDR3 nucleotides are TGTGCCAGCAGCTCCGGGGTCGGGTATAGGGACTATGGCTACACCTTC. This chain connects TRBV11-2 to TRBJ1-2; D unresolved. Germline CDR1 is SGHAT and CDR2 is FQNNGV. Between the trimmed V and J ends, which lost 4 bases and 3 bases, there was a span of 18 bases. The CDR3 loop spans 16 amino acids.

V usage is TRBV3-1 (or the pseudogene TRBV3-2) and J usage is TRBJ2-3; the D gene is possibly TRBD2 (5 bases). Germline V lookup: CDR1 LGHDT, CDR2 YNNKEL (reference sequence). The CDR3 spans 13 residues. V was cut by 4 bases and J by 9 bases, with 14 bases left in between. CDR3 sequence (DNA): TGTGCCAGCAGCCTAGAAGCGGTGGGGACGCAGTATTTT. It codes for CASSLEAVGTQYF.